This section outlines one T cell receptor (beta chain) sequence together with its context. Its specificity is unknown. These data are taken from a study of graft-versus-host responses after intestinal transplantation. General study points: Detection of GvH clones occurred in recipient marrow, and some had their first appearance in ileum or blood. Within the allografts of patients who had graft-donor T cell macrochimerism, graft-versus-host to host-versus-graft clonal ratios were high.

Assay used: immunoSEQ multiplex PCR; TCRdb lists only in-frame clones, some missing. The sample holds about 88,000 clones, roughly 90% seen once. CDR1 is LNHDA and CDR2 is SQIVND in the germline V gene (reference sequence). The CDR3 runs to 15 residues. V was clipped by 6 bases and J by 7 bases; unmatched bases: 11. This clonotype was obtained from a human donor who received an intestinal transplant. The V and J genes are TRBV19 and TRBJ1-5, with TRBD1 identical over 8 bases. The sequences come from unstimulated CD4+ T cells sorted from spleen or lymph node cells, collected before intestinal transplant. The CDR3 reads CASSMDRVVRQPQHF. The DNA of the CDR3 is TGTGCCAGTAGCATGGACAGGGTGGTGCGCCAGCCCCAGCATTTT.